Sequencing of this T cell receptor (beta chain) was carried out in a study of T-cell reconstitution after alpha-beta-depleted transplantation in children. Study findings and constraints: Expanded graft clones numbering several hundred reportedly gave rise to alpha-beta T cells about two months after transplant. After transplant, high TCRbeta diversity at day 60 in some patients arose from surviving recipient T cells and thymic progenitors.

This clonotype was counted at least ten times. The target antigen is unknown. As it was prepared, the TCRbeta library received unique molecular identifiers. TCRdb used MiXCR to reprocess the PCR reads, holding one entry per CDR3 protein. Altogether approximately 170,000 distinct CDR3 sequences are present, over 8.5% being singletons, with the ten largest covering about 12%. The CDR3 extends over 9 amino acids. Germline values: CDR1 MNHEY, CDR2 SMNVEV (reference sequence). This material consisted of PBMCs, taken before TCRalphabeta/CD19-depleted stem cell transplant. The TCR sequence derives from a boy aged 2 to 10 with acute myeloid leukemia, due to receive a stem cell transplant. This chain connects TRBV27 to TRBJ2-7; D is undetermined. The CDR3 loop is CASSSVPSV. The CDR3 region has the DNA TGTGCCAGCAGTTCGGTACCCTCCGTC.